This entry concerns a single T cell receptor (beta chain). A sample-barcoded 5' primer and a J-beta primer mix were used in a second PCR of about 6 to 11 cycles. TCRdb used MiXCR to reprocess the 5' RACE reads, holding one entry per CDR3 protein. The sample has approximately 1.5 million distinct CDR3 sequences; roughly 32% are singletons. This sample was included in a study of blood T cells in healthy people across ages. With 3 bases removed from V and 8 bases from J, the gap between germline ends came to 17 bases. The V gene's germline CDR1 is SGDLS and CDR2 YYNGEE. This CDR3 spans 15 amino acids. V is TRBV9 and J is TRBJ1-4; perhaps TRBD1 as D (5 bases). The sequenced sample consisted of blood. The TCR originated in a woman aged 25 to 45 in good health. The CDR3 sequence is CASSAEGREEEKLFF. The CDR3 DNA is TGTGCCAGCAGCGCGGAGGGCAGGGAAGAAGAAAAACTGTTTTTT.